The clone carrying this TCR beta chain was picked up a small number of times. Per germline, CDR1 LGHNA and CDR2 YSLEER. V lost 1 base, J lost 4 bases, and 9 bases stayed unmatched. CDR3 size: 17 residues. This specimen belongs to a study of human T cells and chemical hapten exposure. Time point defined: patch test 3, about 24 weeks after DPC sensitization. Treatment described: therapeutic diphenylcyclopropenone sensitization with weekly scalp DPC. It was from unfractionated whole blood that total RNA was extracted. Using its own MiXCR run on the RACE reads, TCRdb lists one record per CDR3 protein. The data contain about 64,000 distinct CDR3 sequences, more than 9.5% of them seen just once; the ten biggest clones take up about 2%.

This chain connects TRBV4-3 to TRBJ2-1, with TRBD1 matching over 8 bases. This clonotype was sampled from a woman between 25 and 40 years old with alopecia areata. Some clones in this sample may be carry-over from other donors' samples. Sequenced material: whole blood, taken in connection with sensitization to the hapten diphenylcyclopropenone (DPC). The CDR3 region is CASSQALTGTGYNEQFF. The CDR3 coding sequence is TGCGCCAGCAGCCAAGCCCTGACTGGGACAGGATACAATGAGCAGTTCTTC.